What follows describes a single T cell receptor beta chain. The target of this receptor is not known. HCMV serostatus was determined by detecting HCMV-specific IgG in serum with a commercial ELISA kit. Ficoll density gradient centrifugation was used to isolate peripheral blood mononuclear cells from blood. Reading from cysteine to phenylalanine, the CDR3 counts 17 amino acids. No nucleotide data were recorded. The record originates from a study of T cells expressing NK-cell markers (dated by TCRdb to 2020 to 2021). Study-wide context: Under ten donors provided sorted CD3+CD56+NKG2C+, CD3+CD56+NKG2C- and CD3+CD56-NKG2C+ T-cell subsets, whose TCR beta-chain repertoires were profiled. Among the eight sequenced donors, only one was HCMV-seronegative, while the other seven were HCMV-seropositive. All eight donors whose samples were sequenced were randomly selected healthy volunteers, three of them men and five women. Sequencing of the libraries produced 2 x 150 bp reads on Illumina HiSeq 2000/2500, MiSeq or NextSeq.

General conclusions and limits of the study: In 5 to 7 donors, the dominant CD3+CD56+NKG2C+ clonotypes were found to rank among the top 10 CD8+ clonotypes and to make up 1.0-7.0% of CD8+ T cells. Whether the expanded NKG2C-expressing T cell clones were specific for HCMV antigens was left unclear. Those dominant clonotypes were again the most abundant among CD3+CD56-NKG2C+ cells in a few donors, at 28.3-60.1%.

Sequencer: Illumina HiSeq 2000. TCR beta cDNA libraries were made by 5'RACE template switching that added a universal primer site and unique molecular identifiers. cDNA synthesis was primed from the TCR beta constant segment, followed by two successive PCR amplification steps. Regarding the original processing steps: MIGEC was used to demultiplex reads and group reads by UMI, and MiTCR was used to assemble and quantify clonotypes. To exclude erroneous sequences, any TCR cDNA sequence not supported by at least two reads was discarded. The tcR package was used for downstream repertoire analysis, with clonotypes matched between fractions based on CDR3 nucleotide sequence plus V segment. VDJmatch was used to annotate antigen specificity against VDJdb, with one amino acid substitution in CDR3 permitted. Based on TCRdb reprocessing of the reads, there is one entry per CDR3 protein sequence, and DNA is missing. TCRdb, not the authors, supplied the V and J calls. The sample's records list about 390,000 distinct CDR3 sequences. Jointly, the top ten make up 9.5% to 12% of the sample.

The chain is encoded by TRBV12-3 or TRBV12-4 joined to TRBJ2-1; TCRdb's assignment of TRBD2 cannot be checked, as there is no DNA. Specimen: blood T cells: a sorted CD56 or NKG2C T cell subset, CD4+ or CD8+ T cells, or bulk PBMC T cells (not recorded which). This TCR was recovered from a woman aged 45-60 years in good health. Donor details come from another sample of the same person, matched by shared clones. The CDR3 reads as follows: CASSFGGGASSYNEQFF.